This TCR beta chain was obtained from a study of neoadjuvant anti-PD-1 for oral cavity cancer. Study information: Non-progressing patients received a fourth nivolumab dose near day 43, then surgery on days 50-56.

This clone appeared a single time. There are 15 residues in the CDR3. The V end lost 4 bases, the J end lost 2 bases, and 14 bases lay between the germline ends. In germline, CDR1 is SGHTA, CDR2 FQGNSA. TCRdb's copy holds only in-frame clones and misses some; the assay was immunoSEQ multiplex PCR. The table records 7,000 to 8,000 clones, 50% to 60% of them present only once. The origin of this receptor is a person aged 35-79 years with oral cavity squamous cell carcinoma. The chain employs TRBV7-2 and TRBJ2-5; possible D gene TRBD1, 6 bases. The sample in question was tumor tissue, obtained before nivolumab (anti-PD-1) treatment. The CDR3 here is CASSWDNPRQETQYF. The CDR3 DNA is TGTGCCAGCAGCTGGGACAACCCCAGACAAGAGACCCAGTACTTC.